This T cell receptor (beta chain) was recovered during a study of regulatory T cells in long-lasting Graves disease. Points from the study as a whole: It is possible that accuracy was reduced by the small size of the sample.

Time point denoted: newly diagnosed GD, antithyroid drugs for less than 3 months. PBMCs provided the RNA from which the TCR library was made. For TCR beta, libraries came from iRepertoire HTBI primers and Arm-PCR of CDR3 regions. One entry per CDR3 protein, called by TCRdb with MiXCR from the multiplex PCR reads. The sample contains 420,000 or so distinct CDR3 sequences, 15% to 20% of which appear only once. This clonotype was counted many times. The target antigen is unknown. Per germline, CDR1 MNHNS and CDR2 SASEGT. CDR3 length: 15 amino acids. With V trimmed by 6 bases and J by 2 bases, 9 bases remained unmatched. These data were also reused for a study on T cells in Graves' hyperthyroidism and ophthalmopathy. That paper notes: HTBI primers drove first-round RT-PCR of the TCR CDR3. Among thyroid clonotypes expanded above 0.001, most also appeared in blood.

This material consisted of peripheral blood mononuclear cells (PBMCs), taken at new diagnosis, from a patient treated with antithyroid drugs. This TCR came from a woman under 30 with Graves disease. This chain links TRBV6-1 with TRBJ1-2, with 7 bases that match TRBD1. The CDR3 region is CASRTGQLMNYGYTF. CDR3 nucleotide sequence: TGTGCCAGCAGAACGGGACAGCTAATGAACTATGGCTACACCTTC.